Each of the 14 T cell receptor beta chains below was sequenced from the same sample in a study of beta chain features in type 1 diabetes. Isolated RNA was reverse transcribed in full, so expressed TCRB transcripts were sequenced. Profiling relied on immunoSEQ multiplex PCR, and the TCRdb table lists in-frame clones only, not all of them. The data hold about 900,000 clones, with roughly 16% observed a single time. The sequenced material came from naive CD4+ T cells from blood. Every receptor here comes from a woman younger than 35 in good health.

This chain uses TRBV7-9 with TRBJ2-7, with 11 bases aligning to TRBD2. Germline loops: CDR1 SEHNR, CDR2 FQNEAQ (reference sequence). Losses at the gene ends were 5 bases for V and 2 bases for J; bases not matched to a gene: 5. This CDR3 is 15 amino acids long. The CDR3 is CASSPGTSGPYEQYF. The CDR3 DNA is TGTGCCAGCAGCCCTGGGACTAGCGGTCCCTACGAGCAGTACTTC.

This clone was detected a few times. The chain carries TRBV10-3 and TRBJ2-3; D is possibly TRBD1 or TRBD2 (6 bases each). The germline V gene has CDR1 ENHRY and CDR2 SYGVKD. V was pared by 3 bases and J by 3 bases, with 16 bases between. CDR3 size: 16 residues. CDR3 DNA: TGTGCCATCAGTGATTTCGGGGGCAGTGGAACAGATACGCAGTATTTT. Its translation: CAISDFGGSGTDTQYF.

This clone was counted a few times. The genes are TRBV27 and TRBJ1-2; D is perhaps TRBD1 (5 bases). Trimming took off 4 bases at V and 2 bases at J, with 29 bases between the two ends. Germline V gene lookup returns CDR1 MNHEY and CDR2 SMNVEV (reference sequence). The CDR3 runs 20 residues. The chain's CDR3 is CASSSYFRDRALGANYGYTF. The CDR3 DNA sequence: TGTGCCAGCAGTTCGTACTTCCGGGACCGTGCCTTAGGAGCCAACTATGGCTACACCTTC.

The chain joins TRBV7-2 to TRBJ1-3; no clear D. CDR3 length: 15 amino acids. Looked up from germline, CDR1 is SGHTA and CDR2 is FQGNSA. Trimming left V 2 bases short and J 0 bases short, with 8 bases between. The CDR3 region is CASSLSDFSGNTIYF. The CDR3 DNA sequence: TGTGCCAGCAGCTTATCGGATTTCTCTGGAAACACCATATATTTT.

Worth noting for this clone: The same CDR3 arises from other DNA sequences in this sample as well. V and J are TRBV18 and TRBJ2-5; D call uncertain. Per the germline V gene, CDR1 is KGHSH and CDR2 is LQKENI. The CDR3 has 13 residues. Trimming took off 0 bases at V and 0 bases at J, with 2 bases between the two ends. Here the CDR3 reads CASSPPNQETQYF. CDR3 DNA sequence: TGTGCCAGCTCACCACCTAACCAAGAGACCCAGTACTTC.

This clone occurred a few times. The V call is TRBV29-1, the J call TRBJ2-5, with D possibly TRBD1 on 6 matching bases. The CDR3 consists of 17 residues. The germline gives CDR1 SQVTM, CDR2 ANQGSEA. V shed 3 bases and J shed 2 bases, with 22 bases lying between them. DNA for the CDR3: TGCAGCGTTGATAATATCGTATGGGACACCCTACAAGAGACCCAGTACTTC. Its translation: CSVDNIVWDTLQETQYF.

This clone was seen only a few times. The chain has TRBV5-6 and TRBJ1-2; 9 nucleotides agree with TRBD1. CDR3 length: 13 amino acids. V trimming: 4 bases; J trimming: 7 bases; junction bases outside the gene matches: 5. The germline CDR1 and CDR2 sequences are SGHDT and YYEEEE. CDR3 sequence: CASSHGTGIGYTF. The CDR3 DNA reads as TGTGCCAGCAGCCACGGGACAGGGATTGGCTACACCTTC.

This clone is a singleton in its sample. This chain links TRBV5-4 with TRBJ1-2; the D is unclear. The CDR3 totals 16 residues. Germline assignment: CDR1 SGHNT and CDR2 YYREEE (reference sequence). Trimming removed 0 bases at V and 4 bases at J, with 16 bases between. DNA for the CDR3: TGTGCCAGCAGCTTGGCCACCACTCACCCCATCTATGGCTACACCTTC. Its translation is CASSLATTHPIYGYTF.

The chain links TRBV7-8 to TRBJ1-2; 9 bases fit TRBD1. There are 13 residues in the CDR3. Trimming at V came to 11 bases and at J to 8 bases, leaving 12 bases not matched to a gene. Per germline, CDR1 SGHVS and CDR2 FQNEAQ. In DNA, the CDR3 is TGTGCCGGGATGCCCGACAGGGGGGGAGGCTACACCTTC. It yields the protein CAGMPDRGGGYTF. Full variable domain (rest looked up from reference TRBV7-8 and TRBJ1-2): GAGVSQSPRYKVAKRGQDVALRCDPISGHVSLFWYQQALGQGPEFLTYFQNEAQLDKSGLPSDRFFAERPEGSVSTLKIQRTQQEDSAVYLCAGMPDRGGGYTFGSGTRLTVV.

This clone has a handful of counts. The chain recombines TRBV5-1 with TRBJ2-1; 13 bases match TRBD2. From germline, CDR1 is SGHRS and CDR2 YFSETQ. The CDR3 extends over 16 amino acids. Germline trimming cut 2 bases from V and 5 bases from J; bases unmatched to any gene: 4. DNA of the CDR3: TGCGCCAGCAGCTTAGGACTAGCGGGAGACCACAATGAGCAGTTCTTC. Translating it yields CASSLGLAGDHNEQFF.

The table lists this clone with a few counts. This rearrangement joins TRBV5-4 to TRBJ2-5, with 8 bases matching TRBD2. The length of the CDR3 is 13 residues. Germline loops: CDR1 SGHNT, CDR2 YYREEE (reference sequence). Trimming removed 2 bases from V and 5 bases from J; junction bases left unmatched: 2. CDR3 DNA: TGTGCCAGCAGCTTTGGCGGGGGGGAGACCCAGTACTTC. Protein product: CASSFGGGETQYF.

In this sample, this clone turned up a few times. V and J are TRBV5-8 and TRBJ1-2; TRBD1 aligns across 7 bases. There are 13 residues in the CDR3. V was pared by 3 bases and J by 5 bases, with 4 bases of the junction left unmatched. The germline CDR1 and CDR2 sequences are SGHTS and YDEGEE. The CDR3 DNA is TGTGCCAGCAGCTACGGGACAGAATATGGCTACACCTTC. It translates to CASSYGTEYGYTF.

The rearrangement joins TRBV5-4 to TRBJ2-7; D unresolved. Germline V gene lookup returns CDR1 SGHNT and CDR2 YYREEE (reference sequence). V was shortened by 4 bases and J by 5 bases, with 25 bases between the two germline ends. This CDR3 region has 17 residues. CDR3 sequence (DNA): TGTGCCAGCAGCCAAGATCGACTTAACCCCCCGGTGGACGAGCAGTACTTC. Protein sequence: CASSQDRLNPPVDEQYF.

The chain uses TRBV6-5 and TRBJ2-7; D gene ambiguous. Germline loops: CDR1 MNHEY, CDR2 SVGAGI. V was clipped by 5 bases and J by 3 bases, with 8 bases between them. CDR3 length equals 12 residues. The CDR3 nucleotides read TGTGCCAGCAGTGGCACCTTCTACGAGCAGTACTTC. Its protein is CASSGTFYEQYF.